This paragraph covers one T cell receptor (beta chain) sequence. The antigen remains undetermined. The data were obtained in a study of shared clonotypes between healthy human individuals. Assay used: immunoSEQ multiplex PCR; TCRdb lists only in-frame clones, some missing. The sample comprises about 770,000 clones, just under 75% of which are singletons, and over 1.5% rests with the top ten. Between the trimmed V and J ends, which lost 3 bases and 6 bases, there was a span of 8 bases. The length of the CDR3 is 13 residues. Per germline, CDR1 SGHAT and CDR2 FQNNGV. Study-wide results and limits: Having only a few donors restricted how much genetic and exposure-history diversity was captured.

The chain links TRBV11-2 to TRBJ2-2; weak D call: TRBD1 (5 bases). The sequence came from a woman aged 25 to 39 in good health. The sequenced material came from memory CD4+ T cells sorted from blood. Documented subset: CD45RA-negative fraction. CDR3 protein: CASSFPTAGELFF. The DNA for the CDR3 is TGTGCCAGCAGCTTCCCGACAGCCGGGGAGCTGTTTTTT.